The present TCR beta chain was sequenced within a study of shared clonotypes between healthy human individuals. Study-wide results and limits: Despite large depth, sorted-subset datasets appeared incompletely sequenced. Naive subsets typically showed greater estimated richness than memory subsets. Across a handful of donors, naive CD4 shared 5% to 6%, naive CD8 more than 3%, memory CD4 roughly 2.2%, memory CD8 approximately 0.4%. The study found lower generation probabilities in non-shared clonotypes than in those shared by all four donors.

Clones were sequenced by immunoSEQ multiplex PCR, and TCRdb holds only the in-frame ones, with some missing. The table has roughly 2 million clones, about 95% seen once. Details on this clone: What it recognizes is unknown.

The CDR3 sequence is 13 residues long. In germline, CDR1 is SGHDT, CDR2 YYEEEE. The V end was cut by 0 bases, the J end by 7 bases, with 5 bases between. The receptor's source is a man younger than 30 in good health. Source material: naive CD4+ T cells sorted from blood. Subset indicated: CD45RA+ positively selected. The chain employs TRBV5-6 and TRBJ1-6; no clear D. DNA for the CDR3: TGTGCCAGCAGCTTGGGGGAGAATTCACCCCTCCACTTT. It encodes CASSLGENSPLHF.